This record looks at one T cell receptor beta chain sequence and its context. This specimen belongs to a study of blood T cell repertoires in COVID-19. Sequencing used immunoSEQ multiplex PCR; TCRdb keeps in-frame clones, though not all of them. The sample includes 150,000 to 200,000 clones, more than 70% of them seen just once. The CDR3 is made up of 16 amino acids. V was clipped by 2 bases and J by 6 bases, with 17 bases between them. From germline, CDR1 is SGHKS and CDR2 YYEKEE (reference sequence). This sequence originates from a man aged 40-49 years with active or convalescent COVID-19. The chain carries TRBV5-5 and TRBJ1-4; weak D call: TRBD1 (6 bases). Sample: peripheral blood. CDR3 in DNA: TGTGCCAGCAGCTTTAGTCCCCGACAGGTCGATGAAAAACTGTTTTTT. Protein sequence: CASSFSPRQVDEKLFF.